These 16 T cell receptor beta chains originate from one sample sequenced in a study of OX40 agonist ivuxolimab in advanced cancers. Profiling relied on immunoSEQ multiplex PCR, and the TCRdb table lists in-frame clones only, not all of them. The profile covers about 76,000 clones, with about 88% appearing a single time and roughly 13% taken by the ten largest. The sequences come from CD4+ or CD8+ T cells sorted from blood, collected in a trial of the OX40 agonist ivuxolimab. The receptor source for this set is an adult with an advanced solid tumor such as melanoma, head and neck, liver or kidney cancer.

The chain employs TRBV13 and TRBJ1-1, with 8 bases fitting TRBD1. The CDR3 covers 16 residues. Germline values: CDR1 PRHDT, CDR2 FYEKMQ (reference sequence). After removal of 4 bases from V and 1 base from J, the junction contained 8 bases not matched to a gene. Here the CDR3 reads CASSSTPGTGNTEAFF. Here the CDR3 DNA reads TGTGCCAGCAGCTCCACCCCTGGGACAGGGAACACTGAAGCTTTCTTT.

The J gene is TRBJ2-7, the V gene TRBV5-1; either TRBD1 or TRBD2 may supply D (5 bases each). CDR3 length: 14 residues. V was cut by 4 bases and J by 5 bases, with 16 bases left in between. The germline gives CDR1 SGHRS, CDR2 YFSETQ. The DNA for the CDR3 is TGCGCCAGCAGCCAAAGCCAAGGGACCAACGAGCAGTACTTC. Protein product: CASSQSQGTNEQYF.

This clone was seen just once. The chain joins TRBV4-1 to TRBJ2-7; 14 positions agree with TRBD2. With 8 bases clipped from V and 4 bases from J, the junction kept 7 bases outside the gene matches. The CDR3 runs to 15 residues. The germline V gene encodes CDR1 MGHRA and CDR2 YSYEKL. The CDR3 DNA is TGCGCCAGCGGACCGGGACTAGCGGGAGTATACGAGCAGTACTTC. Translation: CASGPGLAGVYEQYF.

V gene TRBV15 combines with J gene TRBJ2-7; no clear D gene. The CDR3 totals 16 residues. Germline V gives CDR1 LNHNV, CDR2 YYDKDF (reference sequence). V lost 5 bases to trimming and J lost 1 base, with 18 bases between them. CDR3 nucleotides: TGTGCCACCAGCTCCCCGGGTCGAATGGAATCCTACGAGCAGTACTTC. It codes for CATSSPGRMESYEQYF.

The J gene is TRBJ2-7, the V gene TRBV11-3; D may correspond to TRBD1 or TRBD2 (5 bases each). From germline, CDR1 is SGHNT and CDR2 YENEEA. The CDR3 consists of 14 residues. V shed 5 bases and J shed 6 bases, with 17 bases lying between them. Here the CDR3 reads CASSISAGLIEQYF. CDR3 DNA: TGTGCCAGCAGCATTAGCGCAGGGCTCATCGAGCAGTACTTC.

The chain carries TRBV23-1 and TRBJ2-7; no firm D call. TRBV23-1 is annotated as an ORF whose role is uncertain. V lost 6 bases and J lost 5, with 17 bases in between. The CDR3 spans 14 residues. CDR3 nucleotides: TGCGCCAGCAGGTCGTGCGCGGTTTGCGACGAGCAGTACTTC. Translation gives CASRSCAVCDEQYF.

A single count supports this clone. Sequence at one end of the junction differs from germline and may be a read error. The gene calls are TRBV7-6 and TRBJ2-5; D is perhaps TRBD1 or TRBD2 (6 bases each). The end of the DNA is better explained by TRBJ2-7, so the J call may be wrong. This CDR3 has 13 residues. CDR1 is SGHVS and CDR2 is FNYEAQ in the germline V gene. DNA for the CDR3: TGTGCCAGCAGTTTAGGGGGGCGTCGCGAGCAGTACTTC. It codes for CASSLGGRREQYF.

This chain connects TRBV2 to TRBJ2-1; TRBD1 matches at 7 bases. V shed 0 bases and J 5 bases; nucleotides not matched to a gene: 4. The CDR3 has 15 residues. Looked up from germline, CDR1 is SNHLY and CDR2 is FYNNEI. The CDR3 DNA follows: TGTGCCAGCAGTGAAGCGGGACAGACCAACAATGAGCAGTTCTTC. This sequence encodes CASSEAGQTNNEQFF.

CDR3 coding DNA: TGCGCCAGCAGCCAAGATAGGGCAGCCCTGTCCCAAGAGCAGTACTTC. It yields the protein CASSQDRAALSQEQYF. The chain employs TRBV4-1 and TRBJ2-7; no definite D call. Trimming pared 0 bases from V and 7 bases from J, leaving 19 bases between. The CDR3 consists of 16 residues. Germline CDR1 is MGHRA and CDR2 is YSYEKL.

CDR3 in DNA: TGTGCCAGTAGTATAATGGGACTAGCTGGTGGGGATACGCAGTATTTT. Amino acid sequence: CASSIMGLAGGDTQYF. The chain is built from TRBV19 and TRBJ2-3, with 9 bases matching TRBD2. This CDR3 is 16 amino acids long. Germline V CDR1 and CDR2: LNHDA, SQIVND (reference sequence). Losses at the gene ends were 2 bases for V and 6 bases for J; bases not matched to a gene: 9.

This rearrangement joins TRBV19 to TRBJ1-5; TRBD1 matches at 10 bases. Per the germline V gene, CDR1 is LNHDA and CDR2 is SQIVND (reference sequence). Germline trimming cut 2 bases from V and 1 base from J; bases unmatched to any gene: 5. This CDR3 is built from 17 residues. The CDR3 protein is CASSIRQGAGSNQPQHF. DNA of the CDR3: TGTGCCAGTAGTATACGACAGGGGGCGGGAAGCAATCAGCCCCAGCATTTT. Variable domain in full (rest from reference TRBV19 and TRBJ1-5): DGGITQSPKYLFRKEGQNVTLSCEQNLNHDAMYWYRQDPGQGLRLIYYSQIVNDFQKGDIAEGYSVSREKKESFPLTVTSAQKNPTAFYLCASSIRQGAGSNQPQHFGDGTRLSIL.

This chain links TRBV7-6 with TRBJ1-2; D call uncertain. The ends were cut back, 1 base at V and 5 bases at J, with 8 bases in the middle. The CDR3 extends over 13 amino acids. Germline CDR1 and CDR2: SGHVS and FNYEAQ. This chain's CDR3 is CASSLGLPYGYTF. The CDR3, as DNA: TGTGCCAGCAGCTTAGGCCTACCTTATGGCTACACCTTC.

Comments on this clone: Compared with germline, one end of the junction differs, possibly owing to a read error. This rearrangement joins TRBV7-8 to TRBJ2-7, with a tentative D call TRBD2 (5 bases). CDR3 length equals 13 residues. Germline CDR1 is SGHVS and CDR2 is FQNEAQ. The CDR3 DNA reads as TGTGCCACCAGCCACGGGATTACCTACGAGCAGTACTTC. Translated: CATSHGITYEQYF.

The chain's CDR3 is CASSRPIGNQPQHF. The CDR3 coding sequence is TGTGCCAGCAGCCGACCTATAGGCAATCAGCCCCAGCATTTT. The J gene is TRBJ1-5, the V gene TRBV28; D unresolved. The CDR3 consists of 14 residues. The V gene lost 6 bases and the J gene lost 2 bases, with 11 bases spanning the gap. CDR1 and CDR2 (germline): MDHEN, SYDVKM.

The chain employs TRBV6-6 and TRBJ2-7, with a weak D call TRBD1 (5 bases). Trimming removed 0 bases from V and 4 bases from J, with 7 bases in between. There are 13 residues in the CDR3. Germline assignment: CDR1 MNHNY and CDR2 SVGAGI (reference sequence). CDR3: CASSYSAGYEQYF. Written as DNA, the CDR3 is TGTGCCAGCAGTTACTCGGCAGGGTACGAGCAGTACTTC.

Here the CDR3 DNA reads TGCGCCAGCAGCCGTTCTTATGAGCAGTACTTC. Translation: CASSRSYEQYF. The chain is built from TRBV5-1 and TRBJ2-7; no clear D. V was shortened by 4 bases and J by 7 bases, with 9 bases between the two germline ends. The CDR3 totals 11 residues. Looked up from germline, CDR1 is SGHRS and CDR2 is YFSETQ.